One sample yielded the 24 T cell receptor beta chains listed below, sequenced in a study of post-analysis software for immune sequencing data. cDNA libraries of TCR beta carried unique molecular identifiers. TCRdb analysed the PCR reads with MiXCR anew, one entry per CDR3 protein. Found here are a few hundred thousand distinct CDR3 sequences, 30% to 45% of them singletons; the top ten hold approximately 7.7%. Study outcomes and limitations: Relative to controls, patients had roughly five TRBV segments at higher frequency, with TRBV5-6, TRBV5-1 and TRBV20-1 among these.

Their antigens remain unidentified. The specimen was blood. Receptors were obtained from a girl aged 2-10 years with multiple sclerosis.

The V call is TRBV21-1, the J call TRBJ2-1; the table's D gene call, TRBD1, was not cross checked with the DNA. TRBV21-1 is termed a pseudogene. The CDR3 consists of 20 residues. The CDR3 loop reads CASSILTGTGQAPHYNEQFF. CDR3 DNA sequence: TGTGCCAGCAGCATTCTGACCGGGACAGGGCAGGCACCCCACTACAATGAGCAGTTCTTC.

This clonotype showed up just a few times. This rearrangement joins TRBV29-1 to TRBJ2-1, with D unclear. In germline, CDR1 is SQVTM, CDR2 ANQGSEA. V was clipped by 4 bases and J by 6 bases, with 7 bases between them. The CDR3 has 11 amino acids. The CDR3 is CSVAASNEQFF. As DNA, the CDR3 is TGCAGCGTTGCCGCGAGCAATGAGCAGTTCTTC.

The chain combines TRBV7-9 with TRBJ2-1; D is unclear. Germline CDR1 SEHNR, CDR2 FQNEAQ (reference sequence). V was cut by 5 bases and J by 12 bases, with 14 bases left in between. This CDR3 has 12 amino acids. The chain's CDR3 is CASSTRPQGQFF. The CDR3 nucleotides are TGTGCCAGCAGCACCAGACCCCAAGGGCAGTTCTTC.

This clonotype was detected once. The chain links TRBV28 to TRBJ2-2, with TRBD2 matching 8 bases. The J segment lost 4 bases and the V segment lost 3 bases, leaving 7 bases of the junction unmatched. Germline-derived CDR1 and CDR2 are MDHEN and SYDVKM. The CDR3 is 16 amino acids. DNA of the CDR3: TGTGCCAGCAGTTTTAGCGGGGCCGGTCCCACCGGGGAGCTGTTTTTT. Its protein is CASSFSGAGPTGELFF.

There are a few counts of this clonotype. The rearrangement joins TRBV2 to TRBJ2-7, with D perhaps matching TRBD1 or TRBD2 (5 bases each). Per the germline V gene, CDR1 is SNHLY and CDR2 is FYNNEI. V was pared by 1 base and J by 0 bases, with 28 bases between. This CDR3 has 21 amino acids. DNA of the CDR3: TGTGCCAGCAGTGAAGGAATCGTTGTCCTGGGGGTAAGACCCAGCTCCTACGAGCAGTACTTC. Residues: CASSEGIVVLGVRPSSYEQYF.

The chain is built from TRBV20-1 and TRBJ2-1, with no clear D. Germline-derived CDR1 and CDR2 are DFQATT and SNEGSKA (reference sequence). Between the trimmed V and J ends, which lost 6 bases and 0 bases, there was a span of 9 bases. The CDR3 extends over 13 amino acids. CDR3: CSAERSSYNEQFF. CDR3 DNA: TGCAGTGCCGAGAGGAGCTCCTACAATGAGCAGTTCTTC.

This clonotype was recorded a few times. The CDR3 loop reads CASSSWTGGMDEQYF. The CDR3 DNA reads TGTGCCAGCAGTTCGTGGACAGGGGGAATGGATGAGCAGTACTTC. The genes are TRBV28 and TRBJ2-4, with 10 bases identical to TRBD1. V was pared by 4 bases and J by 13 bases, with 13 bases of the junction left unmatched. Germline loops: CDR1 MDHEN, CDR2 SYDVKM. This CDR3 contains 15 residues.

This clonotype was observed a handful of times. The genes are TRBV6-6 and TRBJ2-7; D may match TRBD1 or TRBD2 (5 bases each). V was pared by 6 bases and J by 7 bases, with 19 bases between. The CDR3 runs 14 residues. CDR1 is MNHNY and CDR2 is SVGAGI in the germline V gene (reference sequence). CDR3 coding DNA: TGTGCCAGCAGCCCCCTAGAGGGCAGGGTAGAGCAGTACTTC. Translated, it gives CASSPLEGRVEQYF.

This clonotype was recorded a few times. The V gene is TRBV7-2, the J gene TRBJ2-3; the match to TRBD2 covers 7 bases. Germline values: CDR1 SGHTA, CDR2 FQGNSA. J was trimmed by 0 bases and V by 5 bases; bases with no gene match: 8. The CDR3 runs to 16 residues. The CDR3 coding sequence is TGTGCCAGCAGCGTCGAAGCGGGACCTAGCACAGATACGCAGTATTTT. As protein: CASSVEAGPSTDTQYF.

This clonotype was counted ten times or more. The V gene is TRBV7-3, the J gene TRBJ2-6, with unresolved D. The CDR3 is made up of 14 amino acids. Germline lookup yields CDR1 SGHTA and CDR2 FQGTGA. The ends were cut back, 5 bases at V and 0 bases at J, with 5 bases in the middle. The CDR3 here is CASSKDSGANVLTF. CDR3 bases: TGTGCCAGCAGCAAGGACTCTGGGGCCAACGTCCTGACTTTC.

The chain recombines TRBV20-1 with TRBJ1-2; 7 nucleotides align to TRBD1. The length of the CDR3 is 16 residues. The junction had 9 bases not matched to a gene; V was cut back by 0 bases and J by 2 bases. CDR1 and CDR2 (germline): DFQATT, SNEGSKA (reference sequence). CDR3 amino acids: CSARERGLGPNYGYTF. CDR3 DNA sequence: TGCAGTGCTAGAGAGAGGGGGCTTGGGCCAAACTATGGCTACACCTTC.

This clonotype occurred a few times. This chain connects TRBV3-1 to TRBJ2-1, with TRBD2 identical over 15 bases. V was pared by 1 base and J by 7 bases, with 5 bases of the junction left unmatched. The CDR3 sequence is 17 residues long. Germline CDR1 reads LGHDT; CDR2 reads YNNKEL (reference sequence). The CDR3: CASSQGVGTSGRNEQFF. The CDR3 nucleotides read TGTGCCAGCAGCCAAGGGGTTGGGACTAGCGGGAGGAATGAGCAGTTCTTC.

For this clonotype: A much larger clone sits a single nucleotide away, making a read error possible. The gene calls are TRBV29-1 and TRBJ1-5; D gene uncertain. V gave up 4 bases and J gave up 5 bases, with 12 bases separating them. This CDR3 is 13 amino acids long. Germline V CDR1 and CDR2: SQVTM, ANQGSEA. The CDR3 loop reads CSVGNRHDQPQHF. Here the CDR3 DNA reads TGCAGCGTTGGGAACAGACACGATCAGCCCCAGCATTTT.

Only a few counts were recorded for this clonotype. The CDR3 DNA follows: TGTGCCATCAGTGAGGGGGCCAAAAACATTCAGTACTTC. It specifies CAISEGAKNIQYF. The chain uses TRBV10-3 and TRBJ2-4; unclear D gene. There are 13 residues in the CDR3. V was pared by 2 bases and J by 1 base, with 3 bases between. The germline V gene has CDR1 ENHRY and CDR2 SYGVKD.

This clonotype was counted between two and nine times. The chain uses TRBV5-1 and TRBJ2-1; D call uncertain. Deletions cut 1 base from V and 9 bases from J, with 17 bases between. This CDR3 has 15 residues. Looked up from germline, CDR1 is SGHRS and CDR2 is YFSETQ. CDR3 protein: CASSLTPGPVGEQFF. The CDR3 DNA reads as TGCGCCAGCAGCTTGACGCCGGGCCCCGTTGGTGAGCAGTTCTTC. Combining the CDR3 with reference TRBV5-1 and TRBJ2-1 gives the whole variable domain KAGVTQTPRYLIKTRGQQVTLSCSPISGHRSVSWYQQTPGQGLQFLFEYFSETQRNKGNFPGRFSGRQFSNSRSEMNVSTLELGDSALYLCASSLTPGPVGEQFFGPGTRLTVL.

V is TRBV6-1 and J is TRBJ1-1; no reliable D call. V was pared by 7 bases and J by 11 bases, with 14 bases between. From germline, CDR1 is MNHNS and CDR2 SASEGT. The CDR3 is made up of 11 amino acids. The CDR3 region is CASTTLQLAFF. DNA of the CDR3: TGTGCCAGCACCACCCTCCAATTGGCTTTCTTT.

CDR3 protein: CASSVLGNEQFF. The CDR3 DNA follows: TGTGCCAGCAGCGTCCTCGGGAATGAGCAGTTCTTC. The chain is built from TRBV9 and TRBJ2-1; D is uncertain. Trimming cost V 2 bases and J 7 bases, with 7 bases left between them. The CDR3 is 12 residues long. Germline-derived CDR1 and CDR2 are SGDLS and YYNGEE.

This clonotype was seen a handful of times. This chain connects TRBV3-1 to TRBJ2-5, with unresolved D. The closer fit of TRBJ2-7 to the DNA end suggests the J call may be wrong. The germline gives CDR1 LGHDT, CDR2 YNNKEL (reference sequence). The CDR3 runs to 15 residues. The CDR3 is CASSQDQVIFYEQYF. The DNA of the CDR3 is TGTGCCAGCAGCCAAGATCAGGTGATCTTCTACGAGCAGTACTTC.

Only a few counts were recorded for this clonotype. The chain couples TRBV5-8 to TRBJ2-5; TRBD1 aligns across 7 bases. The CDR3 consists of 19 residues. CDR1 and CDR2 (germline): SGHTS, YDEGEE. The V gene end was trimmed by 1 base and the J gene end by 4 bases; junction bases not matched to a gene: 19. CDR3 DNA sequence: TGTGCCAGCAGCTTGTTTTTCTATAGCCCAGACAGGGTTTCAGAGACCCAGTACTTC. Encoded protein: CASSLFFYSPDRVSETQYF. The full variable domain, its missing parts supplied by reference TRBV5-8 and TRBJ2-5, is EAGVTQSPTHLIKTRGQQATLRCSPISGHTSVYWYQQALGLGLQFLLWYDEGEERNRGNFPPRFSGRQFPNYSSELNVNALELEDSALYLCASSLFFYSPDRVSETQYFGPGTRLLVL.

This clonotype has a handful of counts. The chain carries TRBV11-2 and TRBJ1-2; D not resolved. Germline CDR1 SGHAT, CDR2 FQNNGV. Trimming took 4 bases from V and 2 from J, leaving 5 bases between them. The CDR3 covers 12 residues. CDR3 loop: CASSSLNYGYTF. CDR3 DNA sequence: TGTGCCAGCAGCTCCTTGAACTATGGCTACACCTTC.

This clonotype has just a few counts. The chain has TRBV4-1 and TRBJ1-1, with a possible D match to TRBD1 (5 bases). Trimming pared 3 bases from V and 0 bases from J, leaving 8 bases between. This CDR3 is 14 amino acids long. The germline gives CDR1 MGHRA, CDR2 YSYEKL. In DNA, the CDR3 is TGCGCCAGCAGCCAGGGGACTGTGAACACTGAAGCTTTCTTT. It yields the protein CASSQGTVNTEAFF.

The V and J genes are TRBV20-1 and TRBJ1-1, with D perhaps matching TRBD1 (5 bases). V lost 5 bases, J lost 4 bases, and 17 bases lay in between. Germline values: CDR1 DFQATT, CDR2 SNEGSKA (reference sequence). The CDR3 runs to 14 residues. This CDR3 reads CSAPRSGSSTEAFF. The CDR3 nucleotides are TGCAGTGCTCCCCGGTCAGGGTCGAGCACTGAAGCTTTCTTT.

This clonotype was counted only a few times. V and J are TRBV6-5 and TRBJ1-6, with a possible D match to TRBD1 (6 bases). The germline V gene has CDR1 MNHEY and CDR2 SVGAGI. V was clipped by 3 bases and J by 7 bases, with 13 bases between them. This CDR3 region has 15 residues. CDR3 in amino acids: CASSYSGQSNSPLHF. The CDR3 bases are TGTGCCAGCAGTTATTCCGGACAGAGCAATTCACCCCTCCACTTT.

The J gene is TRBJ2-4, the V gene TRBV4-2; 9 nucleotides match TRBD1. From germline, CDR1 is LGHNA and CDR2 YNFKEQ. The CDR3 spans 17 residues. The V gene end was trimmed by 3 bases and the J gene end by 0 bases; junction bases not matched to a gene: 6. The CDR3 nucleotides read TGTGCCAGCAGCCAGTACAGGGGGCGCAGAGCCAAAAACATTCAGTACTTC. Its translation is CASSQYRGRRAKNIQYF.